This TCR beta chain was identified in a study of blood T cell repertoires in COVID-19 (dated by TCRdb to the early 2020s). Background for the entire study: Samples covering the acute and convalescent phases of COVID-19 were provided by collaborators in the United States, Italy and Spain. Sample metadata almost always included a de-identified subject ID, COVID-19 status, age in years and sex. Where available, HLA class I and class II types were taken from metadata supplied by the sample provider and were not determined by assay-based typing. The material from the prospective study consisted of cDNA or gDNA derived from T cells, B-cell-depleted T cells, or PBMCs. Samples were obtained from the ongoing ImmuneRACE study (first 160 participants) and from some 1,300 subjects provided by 6 global collaborators. A freely available public database, intended as a resource for researchers studying the immune response to SARS-CoV-2, is where the repertoires were released. Deeply sampled blood TCRbeta repertoires from subjects exposed to, actively infected with, or recovered from COVID-19 were included in the dataset.

As concerns this clone: This receptor's antigen is unknown. Base qualities are missing; no much larger clone stands one base away.

The investigation overall reported the following: The quantity of clinical and demographic metadata differed by source and by participant and was supplied without curation.

Another Seattle source contributed samples from volunteer blood donors who had recovered from COVID-19. Collaborating institutions collected whole blood in K2EDTA tubes following their own protocols. For TCRbeta analysis, collaborator samples were shipped as frozen whole blood, as isolated PBMCs, or as DNA extracted from either sample type. The immunoSEQ Assay, a bias-controlled multiplex PCR, was used to amplify TCRbeta CDR3 regions from genomic DNA. In the authors' own workflow: Nucleated cell counts per sample were estimated from amplification of reference gene primers within the assay. To quantify the absolute abundance of each unique TCRbeta CDR3 rearrangement, sequence reads were collapsed and filtered. For each sample, productive Simpson clonality was calculated as the square root of Simpson's diversity index over productive rearrangements. TCRdb obtained this table from immuneACCESS and retained in-frame rearrangements with V and J assigned. These tables miss some clones; where compared with another copy, unresolved V genes account for less than half of the shortfall, and the remainder is unexplained. V, J and clone size reflect that table, while D and trimming were determined from the DNA. For this sample there are more than 120,000 clones; 75% to 90% appear just once. Approximately 35% of the sample belongs to the ten largest clones.

This TCR was recovered from a man aged 45-65 years who had recovered from COVID-19. Sequences were obtained from peripheral blood.

Here the CDR3 is given as CAWSVGVFNTEAFF. The DNA sequence is TGTGCCTGGAGTGTAGGGGTGTTTAACACTGAAGCTTTCTTT. The rearranged segments are TRBV30 and TRBJ1-1; the D gene is perhaps TRBD1, from 5 matching bases. Between the V and J ends, shortened by 0 bases and 2 bases respectively, the junction contains 10 bases. CDR1 and CDR2 are drawn from the germline V gene (reference sequence): GTSNPN, SVGIG. From cysteine to phenylalanine, the CDR3 is 14 amino acids long. Left in the record is the CDR3 DNA by itself, 42 bases read in frame from the first base.